A single sample gave rise to the 21 T cell receptor beta chains below, sequenced in a study of blood T cell repertoires in COVID-19. The table came from immunoSEQ multiplex PCR; TCRdb's copy has only in-frame clones and leaves some out. The table includes some 71,000 clones, approximately 90% detected once. Sequencing used peripheral blood. Receptors originate from a woman aged 18 to 35 with acute or convalescent COVID-19.

The chain has TRBV28 and TRBJ1-2, with 8 bases aligning to TRBD1. Germline loops: CDR1 MDHEN, CDR2 SYDVKM. The J segment lost 8 bases and the V segment lost 4 bases, leaving 12 bases of the junction unmatched. The CDR3 totals 15 residues. The CDR3 DNA sequence: TGTGCCAGCAGTTCCGCGGACAGGGACCGACGGGGCTACACCTTC. It codes for CASSSADRDRRGYTF.

The rearrangement links TRBV4-1 to TRBJ2-4; 7 bases are shared with TRBD1. Trimming removed 0 bases from V and 14 bases from J; junction bases left unmatched: 7. This CDR3 comprises 13 residues. From germline, CDR1 is MGHRA and CDR2 YSYEKL. The CDR3 spells CASSQEGDREKYF. CDR3 sequence (DNA): TGCGCCAGCAGCCAAGAAGGGGACAGAGAAAAGTACTTC.

The genes are TRBV7-2 and TRBJ2-1; TRBD2 aligns across 8 bases. Germline V lookup: CDR1 SGHTA, CDR2 FQGNSA. V shed 4 bases, J shed 9 bases, and the junction held 14 bases outside the gene matches. The CDR3 has 16 residues. Here the CDR3 reads CASSSKIGLAIGEQFF. The CDR3 DNA follows: TGTGCCAGCAGCTCCAAGATCGGACTAGCTATAGGTGAGCAGTTCTTC.

The chain links TRBV7-2 to TRBJ1-4; 7 bases agree with TRBD1. The germline V gene encodes CDR1 SGHTA and CDR2 FQGNSA. V lost 4 bases to trimming and J lost 3 bases; unmatched junction nucleotides: 5. This CDR3 region has 15 residues. The CDR3 loop reads CASSSGGTANEKLFF. CDR3 bases: TGTGCCAGCAGCTCAGGGGGGACAGCTAATGAAAAACTGTTTTTT.

This clone was detected once. The rearrangement uses TRBV5-1 and TRBJ2-2; possible D gene TRBD1, 6 bases. The length of the CDR3 is 16 residues. Germline CDR1 SGHRS, CDR2 YFSETQ. V was pared by 4 bases and J by 2 bases, with 15 bases between. CDR3 sequence: CASSPLGAVNTGELFF. In nucleotides, the CDR3 is TGCGCCAGCAGCCCCCTGGGGGCAGTAAACACCGGGGAGCTGTTTTTT.

The chain couples TRBV19 to TRBJ2-1; TRBD2 matches 7 bases. Germline-derived CDR1 and CDR2 are LNHDA and SQIVND (reference sequence). CDR3 size: 13 residues. Trimming cost V 6 bases and J 7 bases; bases outside gene matches: 6. CDR3 in amino acids: CASRLAAGNEQFF. As DNA, the CDR3 is TGTGCCAGTAGGCTAGCGGCGGGTAATGAGCAGTTCTTC.

This clone showed up just a few times. The chain uses TRBV7-2 and TRBJ1-6, with 10 bases aligning to TRBD1. This CDR3 contains 15 residues. V was pared by 5 bases and J by 5 bases, with 3 bases of the junction left unmatched. Germline V CDR1 and CDR2: SGHTA, FQGNSA. Here the CDR3 reads CASSTTGGDNSPLHF. CDR3 nucleotides: TGTGCCAGCAGCACGACAGGGGGCGATAATTCACCCCTCCACTTT.

V and J are TRBV7-9 and TRBJ1-2; tentatively, D is TRBD1 (5 bases). The CDR3 spans 14 residues. CDR1 and CDR2 from the germline V gene are SEHNR and FQNEAQ (reference sequence). Trimming pared 5 bases from V and 3 bases from J, leaving 13 bases between. The DNA for the CDR3 is TGTGCCAGCAGCCCACAGGACGGGTACTATGGCTACACCTTC. Its protein is CASSPQDGYYGYTF.

The count of this clone is one. The rearrangement joins TRBV25-1 to TRBJ1-1; 7 nucleotides match TRBD1. This CDR3 comprises 14 residues. The germline gives CDR1 MGHDK, CDR2 SYGVNS. Unmatched junction bases numbered 8, after V lost 4 bases and J lost 6 bases. CDR3 DNA sequence: TGTGCCAGCAGTGGTTACGACAGGGCGGCTGAAGCTTTCTTT. The encoded protein is CASSGYDRAAEAFF.

DNA for the CDR3: TGTGCCAGCAGCTTGGGTGGGGGGGGTCGAGAGACCCAGTACTTC. Translated: CASSLGGGGRETQYF. The chain employs TRBV7-6 and TRBJ2-5; 7 nucleotides align to TRBD2. With V trimmed by 3 bases and J by 4 bases, 8 bases remained unmatched. The germline CDR1 and CDR2 sequences are SGHVS and FNYEAQ. The CDR3 extends over 15 amino acids.

This chain links TRBV6-6 with TRBJ1-2, with TRBD1 matching 7 bases. CDR1 MNHNY and CDR2 SVGAGI come from the germline V gene (reference sequence). This CDR3 is 15 amino acids long. Trimming removed 6 bases from V and 4 bases from J; junction bases left unmatched: 11. The CDR3 nucleotides are TGTGCCAGCAGCTCCCGGGACAGCTATCCCTATGGCTACACCTTC. Translated, it gives CASSSRDSYPYGYTF.

The chain uses TRBV30 and TRBJ2-7, with 7 bases lining up with TRBD2. CDR1 is GTSNPN, CDR2 SVGIG, per germline (reference sequence). Losses at the gene ends were 1 base for V and 5 bases for J; bases not matched to a gene: 2. The CDR3 spans 12 residues. CDR3: CAWSGLAHEQYF. The CDR3 nucleotides read TGTGCCTGGAGTGGACTAGCCCACGAGCAGTACTTC.

CDR3 in DNA: TGTGCCAGCAGTGAACAGGGGCGGAATCAGCCCCAGCATTTT. Translated, it gives CASSEQGRNQPQHF. V usage is TRBV6-1 and J usage is TRBJ1-5; TRBD1 is a possible D gene (6 bases). Germline V gene lookup returns CDR1 MNHNS and CDR2 SASEGT. V lost 2 bases and J lost 4, with 9 bases in between. The CDR3 has 14 residues.

V and J are TRBV19 and TRBJ1-5, with D uncertain. Germline CDR1 LNHDA, CDR2 SQIVND (reference sequence). V was clipped by 6 bases and J by 3 bases, with 6 bases between them. The CDR3 is made up of 12 amino acids. CDR3 loop: CASRPDNQPQHF. The CDR3 DNA reads as TGTGCCAGTAGGCCAGACAATCAGCCCCAGCATTTT. The full variable domain, rest sourced from reference TRBV19 and TRBJ1-5, is DGGITQSPKYLFRKEGQNVTLSCEQNLNHDAMYWYRQDPGQGLRLIYYSQIVNDFQKGDIAEGYSVSREKKESFPLTVTSAQKNPTAFYLCASRPDNQPQHFGDGTRLSIL.

The genes are TRBV7-9 and TRBJ1-1, with TRBD1 identical over 7 bases. The V gene's germline CDR1 is SEHNR and CDR2 FQNEAQ (reference sequence). The CDR3 covers 18 residues. Trimming at V came to 4 bases and at J to 2 bases, leaving 16 bases not matched to a gene. DNA of the CDR3: TGTGCCAGCAGCTCGACGACCCTAACCGGGACAGCAAACACTGAAGCTTTCTTT. Encoded protein: CASSSTTLTGTANTEAFF.

J is TRBJ1-1 and V is TRBV6-6; perhaps TRBD1 as D (5 bases). The CDR3 is 15 residues long. CDR1 is MNHNY and CDR2 is SVGAGI in the germline V gene (reference sequence). V lost 0 bases and J lost 3, with 11 bases in between. The CDR3 DNA reads as TGTGCCAGCAGTTACTCGGGGGGGAAGTACACTGAAGCTTTCTTT. It specifies CASSYSGGKYTEAFF.

This chain connects TRBV20-1 to TRBJ2-6, with D possibly being TRBD1 (5 bases). Trimming removed 3 bases at V and 0 bases at J, with 12 bases between. This CDR3 is 16 amino acids long. Germline V CDR1 and CDR2: DFQATT, SNEGSKA (reference sequence). The DNA of the CDR3 is TGCAGTGCTAGTCAACAGGCCCTCTCTGGGGCCAACGTCCTGACTTTC. Protein sequence: CSASQQALSGANVLTF.

The chain links TRBV7-8 to TRBJ2-7; maybe TRBD1 (6 bases). The CDR3 consists of 15 residues. Germline V gene lookup returns CDR1 SGHVS and CDR2 FQNEAQ. The germline V and J ends were trimmed by 1 base and 3 bases, with 13 bases remaining between them. The DNA for the CDR3 is TGTGCCAGCAGCTTAGGCGGAAGGGGGATCTACGAGCAGTACTTC. Its protein is CASSLGGRGIYEQYF.

This chain connects TRBV30 to TRBJ1-1; D not resolved. Germline V gene data show CDR1 as GTSNPN and CDR2 as SVGIG (reference sequence). The CDR3 is made up of 14 amino acids. With 3 bases removed from V and 5 bases from J, the gap between germline ends came to 16 bases. The CDR3 DNA follows: TGTGCCTGGAGCCCCGGGAACATACGGACTGAAGCTTTCTTT. It is translated as CAWSPGNIRTEAFF.

The rearrangement links TRBV27 to TRBJ1-5; TRBD1 agrees at 9 bases. Germline V gene sequence: CDR1 MNHEY, CDR2 SMNVEV (reference sequence). This CDR3 has 15 amino acids. With V trimmed by 5 bases and J by 4 bases, 6 bases remained unmatched. In DNA, the CDR3 is TGTGCCAGCAGTCCGGGACAGGGATGGAATCAGCCCCAGCATTTT. Amino acid sequence: CASSPGQGWNQPQHF.

This clone has just one count. This chain uses TRBV29-1 with TRBJ2-1; TRBD2 agrees at 10 bases. V lost 2 bases and J lost 5; bases outside the gene matches: 6. This CDR3 region has 15 residues. CDR1 SQVTM and CDR2 ANQGSEA come from the germline V gene. For the CDR3, the DNA is TGCAGCGTTGAATTAGCGGGAGGAGGACACAATGAGCAGTTCTTC. Translation gives CSVELAGGGHNEQFF.